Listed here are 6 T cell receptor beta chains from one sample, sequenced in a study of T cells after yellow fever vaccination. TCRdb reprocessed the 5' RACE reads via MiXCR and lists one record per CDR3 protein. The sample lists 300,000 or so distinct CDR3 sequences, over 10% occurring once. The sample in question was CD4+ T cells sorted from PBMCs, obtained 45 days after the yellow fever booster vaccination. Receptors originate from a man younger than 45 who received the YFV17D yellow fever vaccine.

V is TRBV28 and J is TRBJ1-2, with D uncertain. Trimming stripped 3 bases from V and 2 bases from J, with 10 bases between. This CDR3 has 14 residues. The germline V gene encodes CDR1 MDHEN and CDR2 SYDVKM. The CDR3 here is CASSFPGVNYGYTF. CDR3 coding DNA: TGTGCCAGCAGTTTCCCCGGGGTAAACTATGGCTACACCTTC.

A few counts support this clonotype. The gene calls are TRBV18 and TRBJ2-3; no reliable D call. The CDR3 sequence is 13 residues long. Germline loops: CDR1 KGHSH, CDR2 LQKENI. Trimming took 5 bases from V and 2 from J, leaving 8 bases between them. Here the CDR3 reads CASSEYYTDTQYF. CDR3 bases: TGTGCCAGCTCAGAGTATTACACAGATACGCAGTATTTT.

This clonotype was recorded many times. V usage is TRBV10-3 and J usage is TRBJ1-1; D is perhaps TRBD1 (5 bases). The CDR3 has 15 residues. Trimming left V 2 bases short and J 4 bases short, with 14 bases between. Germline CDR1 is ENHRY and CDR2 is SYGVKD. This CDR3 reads CAISEQGLLGTEAFF. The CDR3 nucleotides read TGTGCCATCAGTGAGCAGGGATTGTTGGGCACTGAAGCTTTCTTT.

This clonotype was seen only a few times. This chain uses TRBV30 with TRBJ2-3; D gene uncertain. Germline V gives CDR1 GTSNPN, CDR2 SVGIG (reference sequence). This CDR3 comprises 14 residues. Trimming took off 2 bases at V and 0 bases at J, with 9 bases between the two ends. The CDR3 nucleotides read TGTGCCTGGAGTAGGGTTACTAGCACAGATACGCAGTATTTT. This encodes CAWSRVTSTDTQYF. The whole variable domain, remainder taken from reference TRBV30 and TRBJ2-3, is SQTIHQWPATLVQPVGSPLSLECTVEGTSNPNLYWYRQAAGRGLQLLFYSVGIGQISSEVPQNLSASRPQDRQFILSSKKLLLSDSGFYLCAWSRVTSTDTQYFGPGTRLTVL.

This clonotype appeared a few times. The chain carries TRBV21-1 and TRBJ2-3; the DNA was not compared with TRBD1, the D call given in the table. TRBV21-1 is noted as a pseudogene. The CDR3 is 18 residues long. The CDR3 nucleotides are TGTGCCAGCAGCCCTCTGGATCCAGGGAAGGTGAGCACAGATACGCAGTATTTT. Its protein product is CASSPLDPGKVSTDTQYF.

CDR3 sequence (DNA): TGCGCCAGCAGTACCGGGACAGGGGGAGACGAGCAGTACTTC. Translating it yields CASSTGTGGDEQYF. V gene TRBV5-1 combines with J gene TRBJ2-7, with TRBD1 identical over 11 bases. J gave up 5 bases and V 5 bases, and 6 bases lay outside the gene matches. This CDR3 has 14 amino acids. Germline V gene lookup returns CDR1 SGHRS and CDR2 YFSETQ.